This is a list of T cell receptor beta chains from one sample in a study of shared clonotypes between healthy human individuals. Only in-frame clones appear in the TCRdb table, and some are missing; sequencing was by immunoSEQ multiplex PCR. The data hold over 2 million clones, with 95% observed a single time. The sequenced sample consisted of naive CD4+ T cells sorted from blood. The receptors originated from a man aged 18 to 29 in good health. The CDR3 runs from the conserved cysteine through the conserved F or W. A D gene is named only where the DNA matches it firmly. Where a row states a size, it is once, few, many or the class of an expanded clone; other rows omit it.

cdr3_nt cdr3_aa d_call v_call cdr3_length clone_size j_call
TGTGCCAGCTCACCACCGTCTCTTCTCCGGGAGCAGTACTTC CASSPPSLLREQYF . TRBV18 14 . TRBJ2-5
TGTGCCAGCAACTCAGGGAGAGGGGGCAGGTCTGGTGGCTACACCTTC CASNSGRGGRSGGYTF TRBD1 TRBV11-2 16 . TRBJ1-2
TGCGCCAGCAGCTTTCTAGCGGGGCCGAACACCGGGGAGCTGTTTTTT CASSFLAGPNTGELFF TRBD2 TRBV5-1 16 . TRBJ2-2
TGCGCCAGCAGCCAAGAGAAAGGACAGGGGGAAAAACTGTTTTTT CASSQEKGQGEKLFF TRBD1 TRBV4-3 15 . TRBJ1-4
TGTGCCATCAGTGAGTCGACCGGGAGCGGTCGCTACAATGAGCAGTTCTTC CAISESTGSGRYNEQFF . TRBV10-3 17 . TRBJ2-1
TGCGCCAGCAGCTGGGGCCCGGACAGGGACTCCTACAATGAGCAGTTCTTC CASSWGPDRDSYNEQFF TRBD1 TRBV5-1 17 . TRBJ2-1
TGTGCCAGCAACACGCCCGCAGGGCAAGAGACCCAGTACTTC CASNTPAGQETQYF . TRBV28 14 . TRBJ2-5
TGTGCCAGCAGCTTACAGACTAGAGAAGAGACCCAGTACTTC CASSLQTREETQYF . TRBV5-6 14 . TRBJ2-5
TGTGCCAGCTCACCGCCGAGCGGGAGTAGGGAGACCCAGTACTTC CASSPPSGSRETQYF TRBD2 TRBV18 15 . TRBJ2-5
TGCGCCAGCAGCTTGGCGGCCTACGAGCAGTACTTC CASSLAAYEQYF . TRBV5-1 12 . TRBJ2-7
TGTGCCAGCAGTTCTGTGGGGGTAGGGGGTTTCTTT CASSSVGVGGFF . TRBV6-5 12 . TRBJ1-1
TGTGCCAGCAGGTTAGGTTCGACAGGTCCCCAGACCCAGTACTTC CASRLGSTGPQTQYF . TRBV6-1 15 once TRBJ2-5
TGTGCCAGCTCACCATGGAGGGACAATGAGCAGTTCTTC CASSPWRDNEQFF . TRBV18 13 . TRBJ2-1
TGTGCCAGCAGCGTAGACCCAGGCGATGGCTACACCTTC CASSVDPGDGYTF . TRBV9 13 once TRBJ1-2
TGTGCCAGCTCAGTAAGGGGACAGTCTACACAAGAGACCCAGTACTTC CASSVRGQSTQETQYF TRBD1 TRBV18 16 once TRBJ2-5
TGCGCCAGCAGTGATGGGATCAATGAGCAGTTCTTC CASSDGINEQFF . TRBV5-1 12 . TRBJ2-1